The 24 T cell receptor beta chains given below trace back to one sample, sequenced in a study of blood T cells in healthy people across ages. Combining a sample-barcoded 5' primer with a J-beta primer mix, a second PCR ran for roughly 7 to 11 cycles. TCRdb analysed the 5' RACE reads with MiXCR anew, one entry per CDR3 protein. The sample consists of under 1,000,000 distinct CDR3 sequences, about 36% of them appearing once. Sequencing was performed on blood. The receptors originated from a man aged 18 to 29 in good health.

A remark on this clonotype: This may stem from a read error, because a much larger clone lies one nucleotide away. The CDR3 DNA follows: TGCGCCAGCAGCCGATCAAACCGGGACCGTCAAGAGACCCAGTACTTC. Translation: CASSRSNRDRQETQYF. This chain links TRBV5-1 with TRBJ2-7, with D perhaps TRBD1 or TRBD2 (5 bases each). Gene TRBJ2-5 matches the end of the DNA better, so the J call may be wrong. Germline V gene lookup returns CDR1 SGHRS and CDR2 YFSETQ. The CDR3 length is 16 residues.

The chain carries TRBV7-2 and TRBJ2-1, with D maybe TRBD2 (5 bases). Germline CDR1 is SGHTA and CDR2 is FQGNSA. This CDR3 spans 15 amino acids. V was trimmed by 2 bases and J by 5 bases, leaving 13 bases between them. CDR3 DNA: TGTGCCAGCAGCTTACGGAGGCGCTACAACAATGAGCAGTTCTTC. Translated: CASSLRRRYNNEQFF.

This chain uses TRBV19 with TRBJ2-1, with 11 bases lining up with TRBD2. The V gene's germline CDR1 is LNHDA and CDR2 SQIVND (reference sequence). V lost 3 bases and J lost 4; bases outside the gene matches: 2. There are 15 residues in the CDR3. In DNA form, the CDR3 reads TGTGCCAGTAGTATTAGCGGGGGGGGTTACAATGAGCAGTTCTTC. It encodes CASSISGGGYNEQFF.

The chain couples TRBV25-1 to TRBJ1-5, with D unclear. Germline CDR1 and CDR2: MGHDK and SYGVNS. The CDR3 spans 14 residues. The V end lost 2 bases, the J end lost 3 bases, and 8 bases lay between the germline ends. CDR3 nucleotide sequence: TGTGCCAGCAGTGAACATTCGTTCAATCAGCCCCAGCATTTT. Amino acids: CASSEHSFNQPQHF.

The V and J genes are TRBV20-1 and TRBJ1-4; D is undetermined. This CDR3 region has 12 residues. Per the germline V gene, CDR1 is DFQATT and CDR2 is SNEGSKA (reference sequence). The V and J ends lost 0 bases and 8 bases respectively, with 7 bases between them. The CDR3 nucleotides read TGCAGTGCTAGAGATAGTGGCGAAAAACTGTTTTTT. Encoded protein: CSARDSGEKLFF.

The V and J genes are TRBV7-2 and TRBJ2-5, with 10 bases that match TRBD1. The CDR3 has 18 residues. V shed 5 bases and J 3 bases; nucleotides not matched to a gene: 15. Per germline, CDR1 SGHTA and CDR2 FQGNSA. The CDR3 region is CASSRSPHSGTGEETQYF. CDR3 DNA: TGTGCCAGCAGCCGATCGCCTCACTCCGGGACAGGGGAAGAGACCCAGTACTTC.

This chain joins TRBV24-1 and TRBJ1-1; perhaps TRBD1 as D (5 bases). Looked up from germline, CDR1 is KGHDR and CDR2 is SFDVKD. The CDR3 runs to 15 residues. V was trimmed by 4 bases and J by 1 base, leaving 12 bases between them. CDR3 in DNA: TGTGCCACCAGTGACCCCGGGGGAAAGAACACTGAAGCTTTCTTT. Translating it yields CATSDPGGKNTEAFF.

The V and J genes are TRBV7-9 and TRBJ1-6; no firm D call. The CDR3 contains 17 residues. Germline CDR1 SEHNR, CDR2 FQNEAQ (reference sequence). With 1 base removed from V and 0 bases from J, the gap between germline ends came to 10 bases. CDR3 sequence reads: CASSLGTLSSYNSPLHF. Written as DNA, the CDR3 is TGTGCCAGCAGCTTAGGCACACTGAGCTCCTATAATTCACCCCTCCACTTT.

The rearrangement joins TRBV20-1 to TRBJ2-1; 11 nucleotides align to TRBD2. The ends lost 5 bases at V and 0 bases at J; junction bases unmatched: 9. CDR3 length equals 17 residues. From germline, CDR1 is DFQATT and CDR2 SNEGSKA (reference sequence). Here the CDR3 reads CSAVHGTSGSSYNEQFF. The CDR3 nucleotides are TGCAGTGCTGTCCACGGGACTAGCGGTTCCTCCTACAATGAGCAGTTCTTC.

This chain joins TRBV27 and TRBJ2-7, with 8 bases identical to TRBD1. Germline CDR1 is MNHEY and CDR2 is SMNVEV (reference sequence). The CDR3 extends over 15 amino acids. After removal of 7 bases from V and 7 bases from J, the junction contained 15 bases not matched to a gene. The CDR3 reads CASNDRGLSYNEQYF. CDR3 nucleotides: TGTGCCAGCAACGACAGGGGCCTCTCCTACAATGAGCAGTACTTC.

This chain connects TRBV9 to TRBJ2-1; D is possibly TRBD2 (5 bases). This CDR3 has 17 residues. V lost 4 bases and J lost 0, with 17 bases in between. The V gene's germline CDR1 is SGDLS and CDR2 YYNGEE. CDR3 nucleotides: TGTGCCAGCAGCCCCCGGGGAAGCTCAAACTCCTACAATGAGCAGTTCTTC. Residues: CASSPRGSSNSYNEQFF.

This clonotype was observed a handful of times. The chain combines TRBV2 with TRBJ1-2; possibly TRBD1 for D (5 bases). Germline V gives CDR1 SNHLY, CDR2 FYNNEI. V lost 10 bases and J lost 12, with 18 bases in between. This CDR3 is 11 amino acids long. The CDR3 nucleotides read TGTGCCATGCCGGGACCGGACCACGACACCTTC. Amino acid sequence: CAMPGPDHDTF.

This clonotype was counted a few times. The rearrangement uses TRBV21-1 and TRBJ1-1; the table gives TRBD1 as D, unverified against the DNA. TRBV21-1 is noted as a pseudogene. This CDR3 has 13 amino acids. The CDR3: CASSRKGLTEAFF. As DNA, the CDR3 is TGTGCCAGCAGCAGGAAGGGGCTCACTGAAGCTTTCTTT.

A note on this clonotype: Sequence at one end of the junction differs from germline and may be a read error. The rearrangement joins TRBV7-7 to TRBJ2-2; tentative D call: TRBD1 (6 bases). The CDR3 totals 15 residues. Germline V gene sequence: CDR1 SSHAT, CDR2 FNYEAQ (reference sequence). CDR3 sequence (DNA): TGTGCTAGCAGCTTAGGGGGACATATGGCCGGGGAGCTGTTTTTT. As protein: CASSLGGHMAGELFF.

Regarding this clonotype: This could be a read error, since a much larger clone is one nucleotide away. Written as DNA, the CDR3 is TGTGTCAGCAGCTTGGGACAGTTCTTATTTCAAGAGACCCAGTACTTC. This gives the protein CVSSLGQFLFQETQYF. J is TRBJ2-5 and V is TRBV5-5; 7 nucleotides align to TRBD1. The CDR3 has 16 amino acids. Germline-derived CDR1 and CDR2 are SGHKS and YYEKEE (reference sequence).

V and J are TRBV7-2 and TRBJ1-2; D gene uncertain. V was shortened by 5 bases and J by 8 bases, with 15 bases between the two germline ends. The V gene's germline CDR1 is SGHTA and CDR2 FQGNSA. The CDR3 sequence is 13 residues long. In nucleotides, the CDR3 is TGTGCCAGCAGCCTGGAGAATCTAGGGGGCTACACCTTC. Its protein product is CASSLENLGGYTF.

DNA of the CDR3: TGCGCCAGCAGTACTAGCGGGGACCCGGCGACCCAGTACTTC. Its protein is CASSTSGDPATQYF. This chain connects TRBV5-1 to TRBJ2-5; 10 bases map to TRBD2. This CDR3 comprises 14 residues. Trimming removed 5 bases from V and 7 bases from J; junction bases left unmatched: 8. Germline V gene lookup returns CDR1 SGHRS and CDR2 YFSETQ.

The chain combines TRBV20-1 with TRBJ1-2, with 12 nucleotides matching TRBD1. CDR1 and CDR2 (germline): DFQATT, SNEGSKA (reference sequence). Trimming removed 5 bases from V and 7 bases from J; junction bases left unmatched: 11. The CDR3 extends over 15 amino acids. CDR3 nucleotides: TGCAGTGCTTTACTCCGGGACAGGGGGCTTCGTGGCTACACCTTC. The encoded protein is CSALLRDRGLRGYTF.

This clonotype was found many times. The V gene is TRBV7-9, the J gene TRBJ2-5; D is undetermined. In germline, CDR1 is SEHNR, CDR2 FQNEAQ (reference sequence). The CDR3 covers 13 residues. The germline V and J ends were trimmed by 6 bases and 2 bases, with 10 bases remaining between them. CDR3 region: CASRETLQETQYF. The CDR3 DNA sequence: TGTGCCAGCAGGGAGACCTTACAAGAGACCCAGTACTTC.

In this sample, this clonotype turned up a few times. The V call is TRBV7-6, the J call TRBJ2-1; tentative D call: TRBD2 (7 bases). Looked up from germline, CDR1 is SGHVS and CDR2 is FNYEAQ. The CDR3 loop spans 15 amino acids. Deletions cut 6 bases from V and 2 bases from J, with 14 bases between. The CDR3 spells CASSREGGAYNEQFF. The CDR3 nucleotides are TGTGCCAGCAGTCGTGAGGGGGGGGCCTACAATGAGCAGTTCTTC.

The rearrangement joins TRBV20-1 to TRBJ1-2; D gene ambiguous. Trimming left V 0 bases short and J 4 bases short, with 18 bases between. The CDR3 covers 16 residues. In germline, CDR1 is DFQATT, CDR2 SNEGSKA (reference sequence). This chain's CDR3 is CSARDSTLPELYGYTF. In nucleotides, the CDR3 is TGCAGTGCTAGAGATTCAACCCTGCCTGAGCTCTATGGCTACACCTTC.

The table lists this clonotype with a few counts. This chain connects TRBV7-2 to TRBJ1-4; D unclear. Trimming took off 5 bases at V and 0 bases at J, with 10 bases between the two ends. This CDR3 spans 15 amino acids. Per germline, CDR1 SGHTA and CDR2 FQGNSA. CDR3 sequence (DNA): TGTGCCAGCAGCCCAAGCGGGGCAACTAATGAAAAACTGTTTTTT. It translates to CASSPSGATNEKLFF.

With regard to this clonotype: A read error may be the cause here, since a much bigger clone is one base away. The chain is built from TRBV12-3 or TRBV12-4 and TRBJ2-7; tentatively, D is TRBD1 (5 bases). Trimming removed 0 bases from V and 7 bases from J, with 19 bases in between. CDR3 length equals 16 residues. CDR3 sequence: CASSLAAGAGYNEQYF. The CDR3 DNA reads as TGTGCCAGCAGTTTAGCGGCTGGGGCAGGCTACAATGAGCAGTACTTC.

This clonotype has only a few counts. The chain couples TRBV12-3 or TRBV12-4 to TRBJ1-1, with D possibly being TRBD1 (5 bases). CDR3 length: 15 amino acids. The V and J ends lost 3 bases and 4 bases respectively, with 15 bases between them. The CDR3 coding sequence is TGTGCCAGCAGTTTCATGGGGCAGGGAAGCACTGAAGCTTTCTTT. This encodes CASSFMGQGSTEAFF.